This is a list of T cell receptor beta chains from one sample in a study of blood T cell repertoires in COVID-19. Generated by immunoSEQ multiplex PCR, the TCRdb table keeps only in-frame clones and is missing some. The data contain 180,000 or so clones, approximately 80% of them seen just once; the ten biggest clones take up about an eighth. The sample taken for sequencing was PBMCs or T cells enriched from blood (not recorded which). These receptors were taken from a woman in her fifties or sixties who had recovered from COVID-19. Each CDR3 is given with its conserved first and last residue. A D gene is named only where the DNA matches it firmly. Part of the rows lack a size; the others show once, few, many or a class for expanded clones.

NA TRBJ1-5 TRBV2 14 NA TGTGCCAGCAGTGATTCAGGGGGCAATCAGCCCCAGCATTTT CASSDSGGNQPQHF
NA TRBJ2-5 TRBV3-1/TRBV3-2 10 NA TGTGCCAGCAGCCCCTGGACCCAGTACTTC CASSPWTQYF
NA TRBJ2-7 TRBV11-2 13 NA TGTGCCAGCAGCTTTTCAGGCGCAGACGAGCAGTACTTC CASSFSGADEQYF
NA TRBJ1-4 TRBV30 12 NA TGTGCCTGGAGTTGGGGGGATGAAAAACTGTTTTTT CAWSWGDEKLFF
NA TRBJ2-7 TRBV18 14 NA TGTGCCAGCTCACCTGGACTGGTCTCCTACGAGCAGTACTTC CASSPGLVSYEQYF
NA TRBJ1-2 TRBV9 15 NA TGTGCCAGCAGCGCCCTCTGGGCTGGTGGCTATGGCTACACCTTC CASSALWAGGYGYTF
TRBD1 TRBJ1-2 TRBV2 13 few TGTGCCAGCAGTACAGGGGGCGGACGTGGCTACACCTTC CASSTGGGRGYTF
TRBD1 TRBJ1-5 TRBV7-9 14 NA TGTGCCAGCTCCCGGACAGGGCGCAATCAGCCCCAGCATTTT CASSRTGRNQPQHF
NA TRBJ1-5 TRBV6-2/TRBV6-3 15 few TGTGCCAGCAGTCTTCCCGGAGGTAGCAATCAGCCCCAGCATTTT CASSLPGGSNQPQHF
TRBD2 TRBJ2-3 TRBV20-1 14 NA TGCAGTGCTAGTTTGACTAGCGGTGGAGATACGCAGTATTTT CSASLTSGGDTQYF
NA TRBJ1-6 TRBV18 15 NA TGTGCCAGCTCACCATCGCGGGGAAGGGATTCACCCCTCCACTTT CASSPSRGRDSPLHF
TRBD2 TRBJ2-7 TRBV5-1 15 once TGCGCCAGCAGCTTGGAGACTAGCGGGAGAGGAGAGCAGTACTTC CASSLETSGRGEQYF
TRBD1 TRBJ2-3 TRBV5-1 15 NA TGCGCCAGCAGCTACGCGGGACAGGGTTCAGATACGCAGTATTTT CASSYAGQGSDTQYF
NA TRBJ2-1 TRBV5-1 17 NA TGCGCCAGCAGCTTGGTGACCACTGGGAGCTCCTACAATGAGCAGTTCTTC CASSLVTTGSSYNEQFF
TRBD1 TRBJ1-2 TRBV29-1 12 NA TGCAGCGTGGGACAGGGGAGAGGTGGCTACACCTTC CSVGQGRGGYTF
TRBD1 TRBJ2-4 TRBV4-1 16 NA TGCGCCAGCAGCCAAGATCAGGAGACAGGGTTCGACATTCAGTACTTC CASSQDQETGFDIQYF
TRBD2 TRBJ2-5 TRBV3-1/TRBV3-2 14 NA TGTGCCAGCAGCCATGTAGCGGGGGGCGAGACCCAGTACTTC CASSHVAGGETQYF
NA TRBJ1-2 TRBV3-1/TRBV3-2 14 few TGTGCCAGCAGCCAAGGGGTACAGGGATATGGCTACACCTTC CASSQGVQGYGYTF